The present T cell receptor beta chain was sequenced within a study of shared clonotypes between healthy human individuals. Genomic DNA from each subset was divided evenly over several immunoSEQ plates. The table came from immunoSEQ multiplex PCR; TCRdb's copy has only in-frame clones and leaves some out. This table has some 2 million clones, 95% appearing once. The CDR3 runs to 15 residues. CDR1 is SGHNT and CDR2 is YYREEE in the germline V gene (reference sequence). J was trimmed by 7 bases and V by 3 bases; bases with no gene match: 5. Healthy and HIV-negative, the adult donors had no recent acute infections or vaccinations.

The rearrangement joins TRBV5-4 to TRBJ2-1; 12 nucleotides line up with TRBD2. The receptor's source is a man younger than 35 in good health. The sample was naive CD4+ T cells sorted from blood. Subset described: CD45RA+ positively selected. CDR3 bases: TGTGCCAGCAGCTCGACTAGCGGGGGCGGGAATGAGCAGTTCTTC. It encodes CASSSTSGGGNEQFF.